This entry concerns a single TCR beta chain. It has no known antigen specificity. Within one base of it there is no much larger clone, and no base qualities were kept. These data belong to a study of blood T cell repertoires in COVID-19 (dated by TCRdb to about 2020). Background for the entire study: Collaborator samples came from the United States, Italy and Spain and covered acute and convalescent phases of COVID-19. The prospective study material was composed of cDNA or gDNA derived from T cells, B-cell-depleted T cells, or PBMCs. The dataset comprised deeply sampled blood TCRbeta repertoires from subjects exposed to, actively infected with, or recovered from COVID-19. A freely available public database, intended as a resource for researchers studying the immune response to SARS-CoV-2, is where the repertoires were released. Samples were obtained from the ongoing ImmuneRACE study (first 160 participants) and from some 1,200 subjects provided by 6 global collaborators. Nearly every sample came with metadata listing a de-identified subject ID, COVID-19 status, age in years and sex. Where HLA class I and class II types were available, the types were taken from metadata supplied by the sample provider, not from assay-based typing. Here is what the overall study found, with its caveats: The quantity of clinical and demographic metadata differed by source and by participant and was supplied without curation.

Looking up the germline V gene yields CDR1 SGHRS and CDR2 YFSETQ. The CDR3, cysteine through phenylalanine, is 15 amino acids long. Only the CDR3 region is kept as DNA, spanning 45 bases read in frame from base 1. V is trimmed back by 0 bases and J by 4 bases, and the junction contains 4 bases that no gene match accounts for. The immunoSEQ Assay, a bias-controlled multiplex PCR, was used to amplify TCRbeta CDR3 regions from genomic DNA. The study's processing was this. Nucleated cell counts per sample were estimated from amplification of reference gene primers within the assay. To quantify the absolute abundance of each unique TCRbeta CDR3 rearrangement, sequence reads were collapsed and filtered. For each sample, productive Simpson clonality was calculated by taking the square root of Simpson's diversity index across productive rearrangements. The clones in this table, taken by TCRdb from immuneACCESS, are in-frame only. Not every clone is retained; where verified, under half of the shortfall comes from an unresolved V gene, and the cause of the rest is unknown. Clonal size and the V and J genes are those of that table, whereas D and trimming came from the DNA. Across this sample there are tens of thousands of clones, with roughly 90% seen only once. The ten largest clones add up to about 5% of the sample.

One collaborating source in Seattle enrolled patients during active infection and followed them longitudinally through the course of disease. Collaborating institutions collected whole blood in K2EDTA tubes following their own protocols. For TCRbeta analysis, collaborators shipped samples as frozen whole blood, isolated PBMCs, or DNA extracted from either of those sample types. Material for sequencing was peripheral blood. Here the chain combines TRBV5-1 and TRBJ2-1; TRBD1 agrees with 7 junctional bases. The source is a man in his 60s with COVID-19, enrolled during active disease. The sequenced DNA is TGCGCCAGCAGCTTGGGATTGACAGGGTACAATGAGCAGTTCTTC. Its protein is CASSLGLTGYNEQFF.